The rows below give T cell receptor beta chains drawn from one sample of a study of graft-versus-host responses after intestinal transplantation. Their specific antigens are unknown. Sequencing was performed with immunoSEQ multiplex PCR; in TCRdb, only in-frame clones are kept and a portion is missing. This sample carries around 67,000 clones, almost 90% of them seen once, and the ten largest clones take approximately 4.1%. The material was unstimulated CD8+ T cells sorted from spleen or lymph node cells, obtained before transplant. Receptors were obtained from a human donor who was the organ donor for an intestinal transplant. CDR3s include the opening cysteine and the closing phenylalanine or tryptophan. Each record gives: clone size, J gene, D gene, V gene, CDR3 protein, CDR3 DNA. D genes are given only for firm matches. The size entry is marked missing in some rows and otherwise reads once, few, many or a size class.

clone_size: NA
j_call: TRBJ2-1
d_call: TRBD2
v_call: TRBV7-8
cdr3_aa: CASSLAPRPGGAAEQFF
cdr3_nt: TGTGCCAGCAGCTTAGCGCCCCGGCCCGGGGGGGCGGCTGAGCAGTTCTTC

clone_size: NA
j_call: TRBJ1-1
d_call: NA
v_call: TRBV28
cdr3_aa: CASSLLGHPNTEAFF
cdr3_nt: TGTGCCAGCAGTCTTCTTGGACATCCGAACACTGAAGCTTTCTTT

clone_size: NA
j_call: TRBJ1-2
d_call: NA
v_call: TRBV2
cdr3_aa: CASSDSFNYGYTF
cdr3_nt: TGTGCCAGCAGTGACAGTTTTAACTATGGCTACACCTTC

clone_size: NA
j_call: TRBJ2-1
d_call: NA
v_call: TRBV7-2
cdr3_aa: CASSLGPTTEQFF
cdr3_nt: TGTGCCAGCAGCTTAGGCCCAACAACTGAGCAGTTCTTC

clone_size: NA
j_call: TRBJ2-3
d_call: TRBD1
v_call: TRBV2
cdr3_aa: CASSEWQGVSTDTQYF
cdr3_nt: TGTGCCAGCAGTGAATGGCAGGGGGTTAGCACAGATACGCAGTATTTT

clone_size: NA
j_call: TRBJ1-5
d_call: NA
v_call: TRBV30
cdr3_aa: CAWSVRQGNQPQHF
cdr3_nt: TGTGCCTGGAGTGTGCGACAGGGCAATCAGCCCCAGCATTTT

clone_size: NA
j_call: TRBJ1-1
d_call: TRBD1
v_call: TRBV28
cdr3_aa: CASGDRGDEAFF
cdr3_nt: TGTGCCAGCGGAGACAGGGGGGACGAAGCTTTCTTT

clone_size: NA
j_call: TRBJ2-5
d_call: TRBD2
v_call: TRBV15
cdr3_aa: CATSRGGLAGETQYF
cdr3_nt: TGTGCCACCAGCAGAGGGGGACTAGCGGGGGAGACCCAGTACTTC

clone_size: few
j_call: TRBJ1-2
d_call: TRBD1
v_call: TRBV27
cdr3_aa: CASSMGQDLGYTF
cdr3_nt: TGTGCCAGCAGTATGGGACAGGATTTAGGCTACACCTTC

clone_size: NA
j_call: TRBJ2-1
d_call: TRBD2
v_call: TRBV14
cdr3_aa: CASSRGLAGFDEQFF
cdr3_nt: TGTGCCAGCAGTCGAGGACTAGCGGGGTTCGATGAGCAGTTCTTC

clone_size: NA
j_call: TRBJ1-5
d_call: NA
v_call: TRBV6-1
cdr3_aa: CASSDDRNQPQHF
cdr3_nt: TGTGCCAGCAGTGACGACAGGAATCAGCCCCAGCATTTT

clone_size: NA
j_call: TRBJ2-1
d_call: NA
v_call: TRBV7-9
cdr3_aa: CASSLMQGQFF
cdr3_nt: TGTGCCAGCAGCTTAATGCAGGGACAGTTCTTC

clone_size: NA
j_call: TRBJ1-1
d_call: NA
v_call: TRBV7-8
cdr3_aa: CASSTPGHRGEESF
cdr3_nt: TGTGCCAGCAGCACACCGGGACATCGGGGGGAGGAAAGCTTT

clone_size: NA
j_call: TRBJ2-2
d_call: TRBD1
v_call: TRBV7-6
cdr3_aa: CASSISGGPAGELFF
cdr3_nt: TGTGCCAGCAGCATATCAGGGGGCCCTGCCGGGGAGCTGTTTTTT

clone_size: NA
j_call: TRBJ2-3
d_call: TRBD1
v_call: TRBV6-5
cdr3_aa: CASRTGTGDTDTQYF
cdr3_nt: TGTGCCAGCAGGACCGGGACAGGGGACACAGATACGCAGTATTTT

clone_size: NA
j_call: TRBJ1-2
d_call: TRBD1
v_call: TRBV5-1
cdr3_aa: CASSLVSPQGQGLNGYTF
cdr3_nt: TGCGCCAGCAGCTTGGTGTCCCCTCAAGGACAGGGTCTAAATGGCTACACCTTC

clone_size: NA
j_call: TRBJ2-2
d_call: NA
v_call: TRBV15
cdr3_aa: CATSKTLVGELFF
cdr3_nt: TGTGCCACCAGCAAGACTCTGGTAGGGGAGCTGTTTTTT

clone_size: NA
j_call: TRBJ1-1
d_call: NA
v_call: TRBV4-1
cdr3_aa: CASSQGDTNTEAFF
cdr3_nt: TGCGCCAGCAGCCAAGGCGACACAAACACTGAAGCTTTCTTT

clone_size: NA
j_call: TRBJ1-2
d_call: NA
v_call: TRBV28
cdr3_aa: CASTSREQIHYGYTF
cdr3_nt: TGTGCCAGCACCTCCCGGGAACAGATCCACTATGGCTACACCTTC

clone_size: NA
j_call: TRBJ1-3
d_call: NA
v_call: TRBV4-3
cdr3_aa: CASSQDFGSSGNTIYF
cdr3_nt: TGCGCCAGCAGCCAAGATTTCGGGAGCTCTGGAAACACCATATATTTT

clone_size: NA
j_call: TRBJ1-5
d_call: NA
v_call: TRBV5-6
cdr3_aa: CASSFGQPNQPQHF
cdr3_nt: TGTGCCAGCAGCTTTGGACAGCCCAATCAGCCCCAGCATTTT

clone_size: NA
j_call: TRBJ1-6
d_call: NA
v_call: TRBV6-5
cdr3_aa: CASRPTVYNSPLHF
cdr3_nt: TGTGCCAGCAGACCGACAGTTTATAATTCACCCCTCCACTTT

clone_size: NA
j_call: TRBJ2-1
d_call: TRBD2
v_call: TRBV27
cdr3_aa: CASSRTGLAGEREQFF
cdr3_nt: TGTGCCAGCAGTCGAACCGGACTAGCGGGGGAGCGTGAGCAGTTCTTC

clone_size: NA
j_call: TRBJ1-4
d_call: NA
v_call: TRBV4-1
cdr3_aa: CASSLQRNEKLFF
cdr3_nt: TGCGCCAGCAGCCTCCAGCGTAATGAAAAACTGTTTTTT

clone_size: NA
j_call: TRBJ2-3
d_call: NA
v_call: TRBV2
cdr3_aa: CASSEGGPLRGDTQYF
cdr3_nt: TGTGCCAGCAGTGAAGGGGGCCCCCTAAGGGGCGATACGCAGTATTTT

clone_size: NA
j_call: TRBJ1-4
d_call: TRBD1
v_call: TRBV6-6
cdr3_aa: CASSSGQGGEKLFF
cdr3_nt: TGTGCCAGCAGTTCGGGACAGGGAGGGGAAAAACTGTTTTTT

clone_size: NA
j_call: TRBJ1-1
d_call: TRBD1
v_call: TRBV27
cdr3_aa: CASSHTGENTEAFF
cdr3_nt: TGTGCCAGCTCCCACACAGGGGAGAACACTGAAGCTTTCTTT

clone_size: once
j_call: TRBJ1-4
d_call: NA
v_call: TRBV4-3
cdr3_aa: CASSQGSGSNNEKLFF
cdr3_nt: TGCGCCAGCAGCCAAGGATCAGGGTCCAATAATGAAAAACTGTTTTTT

clone_size: NA
j_call: TRBJ2-5
d_call: NA
v_call: TRBV11-1
cdr3_aa: CASSLDPGQETQYF
cdr3_nt: TGTGCCAGCAGCTTAGACCCGGGACAAGAGACCCAGTACTTC

clone_size: NA
j_call: TRBJ1-2
d_call: NA
v_call: TRBV12-2
cdr3_aa: CASRLGVRGTNCYGYTF
cdr3_nt: TGTGCAAGTCGCTTAGGTGTACGGGGGACGAATTGCTATGGCTACACCTTC

clone_size: NA
j_call: TRBJ2-5
d_call: TRBD1
v_call: TRBV10-3
cdr3_aa: CAIGTGGGMGETQYF
cdr3_nt: TGTGCCATAGGGACAGGGGGGGGAATGGGAGAGACCCAGTACTTC

clone_size: NA
j_call: TRBJ1-4
d_call: NA
v_call: TRBV5-5
cdr3_aa: CASSFPPDEKLFF
cdr3_nt: TGTGCCAGCAGCTTTCCGCCGGATGAAAAACTGTTTTTT

clone_size: NA
j_call: TRBJ2-3
d_call: NA
v_call: TRBV13
cdr3_aa: CASSSRQDWTDTQYF
cdr3_nt: TGTGCCAGCAGCTCCCGACAGGATTGGACAGATACGCAGTATTTT

clone_size: once
j_call: TRBJ2-2
d_call: NA
v_call: TRBV6-5
cdr3_aa: CASSYIDSWNTGELFF
cdr3_nt: TGTGCCAGCAGTTACATTGACAGTTGGAACACCGGGGAGCTGTTTTTT

clone_size: NA
j_call: TRBJ1-6
d_call: NA
v_call: TRBV28
cdr3_aa: CASSSLAEESPLHF
cdr3_nt: TGTGCCAGCAGTTCGCTTGCGGAGGAGTCACCCCTCCACTTT